This paragraph covers one T cell receptor (beta chain) sequence. Its specificity is not known. At baseline, cycle 4 day 1, and cycle 7 day 1, blood was sampled. These data are taken from a study of OX40 agonist ivuxolimab in advanced cancers. CDR3 size: 15 residues. The J segment lost 4 bases and the V segment lost 2 bases, leaving 5 bases of the junction unmatched. Germline V CDR1 and CDR2: MNHEY, SVGAGI. Study-level points and caveats: Relatively little clonal expansion, among the lowest observed, appeared in partial responders at 0.1-3.0 mg/kg.

Clones were read by immunoSEQ multiplex PCR, and TCRdb kept only the in-frame ones, dropping some. In the table there are 69,000 or so clones, 65% to 90% of which are singletons. Source: CD4+ or CD8+ T cells sorted from blood, taken in a trial of the OX40 agonist ivuxolimab. The sequence was obtained from an adult with an advanced solid tumor such as melanoma, head and neck, liver or kidney cancer. The V and J genes are TRBV6-5 and TRBJ2-5; TRBD2 agrees at 9 bases. The CDR3 region is CASSYLAGNIETQYF. CDR3 nucleotide sequence: TGTGCCAGCAGTTACCTAGCGGGGAACATAGAGACCCAGTACTTC.